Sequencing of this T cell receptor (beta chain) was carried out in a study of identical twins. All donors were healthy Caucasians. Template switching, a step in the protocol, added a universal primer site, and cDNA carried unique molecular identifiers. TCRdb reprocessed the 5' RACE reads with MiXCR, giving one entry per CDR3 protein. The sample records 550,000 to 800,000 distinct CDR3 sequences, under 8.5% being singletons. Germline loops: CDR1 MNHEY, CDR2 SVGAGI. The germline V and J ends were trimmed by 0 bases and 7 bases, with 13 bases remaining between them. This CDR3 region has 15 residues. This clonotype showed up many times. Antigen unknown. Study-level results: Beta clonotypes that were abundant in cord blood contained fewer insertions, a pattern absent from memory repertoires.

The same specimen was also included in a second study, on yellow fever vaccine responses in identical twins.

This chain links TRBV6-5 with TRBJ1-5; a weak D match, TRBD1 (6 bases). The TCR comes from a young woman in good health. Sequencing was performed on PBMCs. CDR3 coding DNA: TGTGCCAGCAGTTACTCGAGGGGGGCGAAGCAGCCCCAGCATTTT. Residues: CASSYSRGAKQPQHF.